The clone carrying this TCR beta chain was seen only once. Antigen unknown. Sequencing was performed with immunoSEQ multiplex PCR; in TCRdb, only in-frame clones are kept and a portion is missing. The top ten clones hold more than 4% of a sample with roughly 68,000 clones, around 83% of them seen once. The sample belongs to a study of Tregs in tolerant kidney transplant recipients. Trimming took 3 bases from V and 0 from J, leaving 11 bases between them. Germline V gives CDR1 SQVTM, CDR2 ANQGSEA. The CDR3 has 14 amino acids. The study's findings and limits: No direct test of biological reproducibility was done here. Validation in larger populations is needed because few patients were studied.

Unstimulated Tregs (CD4+CD25+CD127-) and CD4+CD25- non-Tregs were sorted from PBMCs. This TCR came from a human donor in good health. The specimen was CD4+ T cells from blood. The V call is TRBV29-1, the J call TRBJ1-2; D may be TRBD1 (5 bases). The CDR3 spells CSVDMGPANYGYTF. The CDR3 coding sequence is TGCAGCGTTGATATGGGGCCAGCTAACTATGGCTACACCTTC.